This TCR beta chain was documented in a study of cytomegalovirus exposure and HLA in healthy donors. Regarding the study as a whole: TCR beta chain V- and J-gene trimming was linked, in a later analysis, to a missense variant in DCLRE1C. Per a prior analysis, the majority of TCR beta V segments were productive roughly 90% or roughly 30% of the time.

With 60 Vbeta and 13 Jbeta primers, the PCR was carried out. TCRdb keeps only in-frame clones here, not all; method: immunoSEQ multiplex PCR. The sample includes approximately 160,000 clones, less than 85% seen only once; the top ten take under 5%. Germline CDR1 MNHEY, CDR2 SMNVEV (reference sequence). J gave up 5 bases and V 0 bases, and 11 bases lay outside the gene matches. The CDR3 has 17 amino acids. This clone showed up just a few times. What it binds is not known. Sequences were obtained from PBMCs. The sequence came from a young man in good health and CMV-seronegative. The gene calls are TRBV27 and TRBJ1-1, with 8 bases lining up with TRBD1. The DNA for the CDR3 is TGTGCCAGCAGTTTATCGTGGCGGGACAGGTGGGGGACTGAAGCTTTCTTT. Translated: CASSLSWRDRWGTEAFF.